This TCR beta chain was found in a study of shared clonotypes between healthy human individuals. In germline, CDR1 is SQVTM, CDR2 ANQGSEA. CDR3 size: 13 residues. V gave up 7 bases and J gave up 5 bases; unmatched junction bases: 9. Every subset had its genomic DNA shared out evenly among several immunoSEQ plates. The method was immunoSEQ multiplex PCR; TCRdb's version includes in-frame clones alone and lacks a portion of them. The sample contains under 600,000 clones, around 81% of which appear only once. As regards this clone: The sample contains more than one DNA sequence encoding this CDR3.

The V gene is TRBV29-1, the J gene TRBJ2-7, with TRBD1 identical over 9 bases. The sample was PBMCs. The receptor comes from a woman aged 40 to 50 in good health. Some clones in this sample may be carry-over from other donors' samples. Here the CDR3 reads CSGTDRGWDEQYF. The CDR3 region has the DNA TGCAGCGGAACGGACAGGGGTTGGGACGAGCAGTACTTC.